The table lists the clone carrying this T cell receptor beta chain with a few counts. The junction differs from germline at one of its ends, possibly a read error. Original processing notes: Cell counts per sample came from amplifying reference gene primers. Profiled with immunoSEQ multiplex PCR; TCRdb holds only in-frame clones, not every one. The V and J calls and clone size were taken over from that table, and D and trimming were inferred from the DNA. The table lists some 80,000 clones, 79% of them singletons. This entry belongs to a study of blood T cell repertoires in COVID-19. Study at large: Samples came from the United States, Italy and Spain, spanning acute and convalescent COVID-19. PBMCs, B-cell-depleted T cells, or T cells were the source of the cDNA or gDNA that made up the material.

This CDR3 comprises 13 residues. From germline, CDR1 is MNHEY and CDR2 SVGEGT. The genes are TRBV6-2 or TRBV6-3 and TRBJ2-4; 12 positions match TRBD2. Sequencing was done on a sample of peripheral blood. This TCR came from a woman aged 80 or over with active or convalescent COVID-19. In DNA form, the CDR3 reads TGTGCCAGCAGTCATACTAGCGGGGGGTCAAGAAACTTC. Translation gives CASSHTSGGSRNF.